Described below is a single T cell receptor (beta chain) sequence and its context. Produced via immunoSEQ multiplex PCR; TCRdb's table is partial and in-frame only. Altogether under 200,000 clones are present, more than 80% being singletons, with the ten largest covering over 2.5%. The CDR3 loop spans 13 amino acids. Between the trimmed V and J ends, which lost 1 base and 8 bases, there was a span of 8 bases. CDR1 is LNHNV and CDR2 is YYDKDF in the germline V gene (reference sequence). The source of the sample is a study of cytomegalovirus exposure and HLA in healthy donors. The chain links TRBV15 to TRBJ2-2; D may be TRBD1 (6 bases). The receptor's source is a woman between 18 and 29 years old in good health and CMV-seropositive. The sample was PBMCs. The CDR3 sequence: CATSRGTGGELFF. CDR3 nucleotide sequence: TGTGCCACCAGCAGAGGAACAGGGGGGGAGCTGTTTTTT.